The present TCR beta chain was sequenced within a study of T-cell memory formation after mild COVID-19. This clonotype was recorded at least ten times. TCRdb called the 5' RACE reads again in MiXCR, with one record for every CDR3 protein. The top ten clones hold 3.5% to 4% of a sample with around 200,000 distinct CDR3 sequences, around 9.1% of them seen once. This TCR was recovered from a man between 18 and 35 years old who had mild COVID-19 (a few samples of this study predate the infection). Cell type and time point are not known. The specimen sequenced was PBMCs or a T cell subset sorted from them (not recorded which).

CDR3 sequence (DNA): TGCGCCAGCAGCTTGGAGGGGGACTCCTACAATGAGCAGTTCTTC. Protein sequence: CASSLEGDSYNEQFF. J is TRBJ2-1 and V is TRBV5-1; the D gene is possibly TRBD1 (6 bases). Per germline, CDR1 SGHRS and CDR2 YFSETQ. The V and J ends lost 0 bases and 0 bases respectively, with 7 bases between them. The CDR3 spans 15 residues. Supplemented by reference TRBV5-1 and TRBJ2-1, the full variable domain reads KAGVTQTPRYLIKTRGQQVTLSCSPISGHRSVSWYQQTPGQGLQFLFEYFSETQRNKGNFPGRFSGRQFSNSRSEMNVSTLELGDSALYLCASSLEGDSYNEQFFGPGTRLTVL.